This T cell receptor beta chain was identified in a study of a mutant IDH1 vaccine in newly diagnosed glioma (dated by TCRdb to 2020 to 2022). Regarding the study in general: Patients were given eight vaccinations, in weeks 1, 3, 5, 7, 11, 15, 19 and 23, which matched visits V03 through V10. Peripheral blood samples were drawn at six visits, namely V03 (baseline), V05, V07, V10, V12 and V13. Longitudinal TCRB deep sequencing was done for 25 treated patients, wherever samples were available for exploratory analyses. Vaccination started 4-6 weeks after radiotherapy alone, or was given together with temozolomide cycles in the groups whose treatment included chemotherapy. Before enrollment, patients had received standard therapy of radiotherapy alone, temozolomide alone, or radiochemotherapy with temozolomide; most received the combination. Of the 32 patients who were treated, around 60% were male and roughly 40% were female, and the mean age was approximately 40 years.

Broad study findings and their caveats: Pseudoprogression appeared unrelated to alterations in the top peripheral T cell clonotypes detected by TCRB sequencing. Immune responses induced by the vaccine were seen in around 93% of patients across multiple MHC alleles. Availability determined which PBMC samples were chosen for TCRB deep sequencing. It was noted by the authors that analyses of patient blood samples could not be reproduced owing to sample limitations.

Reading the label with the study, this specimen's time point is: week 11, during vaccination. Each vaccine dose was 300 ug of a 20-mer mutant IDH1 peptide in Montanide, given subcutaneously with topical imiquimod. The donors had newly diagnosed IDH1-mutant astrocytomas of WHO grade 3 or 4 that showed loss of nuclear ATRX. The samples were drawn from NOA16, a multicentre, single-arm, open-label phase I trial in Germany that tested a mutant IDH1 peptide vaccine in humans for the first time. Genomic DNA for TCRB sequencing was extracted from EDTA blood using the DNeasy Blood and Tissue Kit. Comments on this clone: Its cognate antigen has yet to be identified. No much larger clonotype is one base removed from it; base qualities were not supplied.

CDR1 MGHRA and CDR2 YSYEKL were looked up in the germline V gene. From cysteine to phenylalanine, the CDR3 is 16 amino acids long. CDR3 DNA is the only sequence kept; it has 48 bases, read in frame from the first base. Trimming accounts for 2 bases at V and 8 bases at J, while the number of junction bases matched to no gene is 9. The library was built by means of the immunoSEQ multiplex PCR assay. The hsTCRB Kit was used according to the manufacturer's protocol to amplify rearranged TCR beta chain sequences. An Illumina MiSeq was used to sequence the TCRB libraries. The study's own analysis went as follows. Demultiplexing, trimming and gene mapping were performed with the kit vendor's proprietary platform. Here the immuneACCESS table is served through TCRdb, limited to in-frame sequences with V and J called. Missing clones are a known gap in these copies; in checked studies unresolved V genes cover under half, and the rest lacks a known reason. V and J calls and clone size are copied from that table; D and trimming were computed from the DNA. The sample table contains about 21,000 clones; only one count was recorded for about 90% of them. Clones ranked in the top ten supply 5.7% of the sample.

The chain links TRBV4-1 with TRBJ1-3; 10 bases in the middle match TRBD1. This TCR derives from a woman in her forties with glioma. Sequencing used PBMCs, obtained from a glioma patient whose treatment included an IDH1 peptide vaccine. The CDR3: CASSQYDRGREDTIYF. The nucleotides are TGCGCCAGCAGCCAATACGACAGGGGGCGCGAGGACACCATATATTTT.